This entry is about one TCR beta chain. The data stem from a study of blood T cell repertoires in COVID-19. Participants spanned ages about 18 to 90 years and resided in roughly 26 US areas. Assignments of participants to cohorts depended upon their own reported clinical history. What the recovered Cohort 3 donors had was two negative PCRs, clearance, or symptom resolution. In the study's own analysis: Reference gene primer amplification yielded estimated nucleated cell counts. TCRdb keeps only in-frame clones here, not all; method: immunoSEQ multiplex PCR. That table supplies the V and J calls and clone size; D and trimming were determined from the DNA. The repertoire consists of roughly 160,000 clones, with around 80% occurring once and the leading ten covering 13%. CDR3 size: 15 residues. With 3 bases removed from V and 4 bases from J, the gap between germline ends came to 14 bases. Germline V lookup: CDR1 SGHRS, CDR2 YFSETQ.

The sequence was obtained from a woman in her sixties or seventies who had recovered from COVID-19. The sequenced sample consisted of PBMCs or T cells enriched from blood (not recorded which). This chain links TRBV5-1 with TRBJ1-5; D may be TRBD1 (5 bases). CDR3 coding DNA: TGCGCCAGCAGCTACCGCAGCGGGGGGAATCAGCCCCAGCATTTT. This translates into CASSYRSGGNQPQHF.